Sequencing of this T cell receptor beta chain was carried out in a study of OX40 agonist ivuxolimab in advanced cancers. Background on the study: Ivuxolimab, an agonistic anti-OX40 (CD134) antibody, was given to patients. Melanoma, hepatocellular carcinoma, head and neck or renal cell cancer occurred in dose-escalation patients. Points from the study as a whole: Both blood CD4+ and CD8+ T cells showed clonal growth by week 6 at 0.1 to 3.0 mg/kg. More expanded clones were found, on average, in CD8+ than in CD4+ T cells.

With regard to this clone: Antigen unknown.

Germline CDR1 MNHEY, CDR2 SVGAGI. The CDR3 has 15 residues. Between the trimmed V and J ends, which lost 0 bases and 0 bases, there was a span of 6 bases. Sequenced by immunoSEQ multiplex PCR; TCRdb stores in-frame clones only, minus some. In the table there are about 82,000 clones, around four fifths of which are singletons. The TCR originated in an adult with an advanced solid tumor such as melanoma, head and neck, liver or kidney cancer. This chain connects TRBV6-5 to TRBJ1-3, with D unresolved. The specimen comprised CD4+ or CD8+ T cells sorted from blood, sampled in a trial of the OX40 agonist ivuxolimab. CDR3 sequence reads: CASSYSWSSGNTIYF. The CDR3 nucleotides read TGTGCCAGCAGTTACTCGTGGAGCTCTGGAAACACCATATATTTT.